The subject of this entry is one T cell receptor (beta chain). Methods used by the authors: By means of reference gene primer amplification, nucleated cell counts were estimated. The table came from immunoSEQ multiplex PCR; TCRdb's copy has only in-frame clones and leaves some out. V, J and clone size are taken as reported in that table, and D and trimming were inferred from the DNA itself. The profile shows around 150,000 clones, 76% of them singletons. The CDR3 consists of 15 residues. CDR1 is SGDLS and CDR2 is YYNGEE in the germline V gene. V shed 2 bases, J shed 8 bases, and the junction held 5 bases outside the gene matches. The data belong to a study of blood T cell repertoires in COVID-19. Study as a whole: Italy, Spain and the United States were the sources of the convalescent and acute COVID-19 samples. Sources were T cells, B-cell-depleted T cells, or PBMCs; the material itself was cDNA or gDNA.

This clonotype was obtained from a woman of 80 years or more with active or convalescent COVID-19. Source material: peripheral blood. The V and J genes are TRBV9 and TRBJ1-4; TRBD1 matches at 11 bases. As DNA, the CDR3 is TGTGCCAGCAGCGTGGGGACAGGGGGAAGGGAAAAACTGTTTTTT. Protein product: CASSVGTGGREKLFF.